This T cell receptor (beta chain) was recorded in a study of graft-versus-host responses after intestinal transplantation. For the study at large: Tacrolimus and steroids were given for two to three years to all recipients after anti-thymocyte globulin induction.

The CDR3 loop spans 12 amino acids. The V end lost 5 bases, the J end lost 4 bases, and 9 bases lay between the germline ends. The germline V gene encodes CDR1 SNHLY and CDR2 FYNNEI. To release intraepithelial and lamina propria lymphocytes, the graft tissue was processed. The protocol was immunoSEQ multiplex PCR, while the TCRdb copy is restricted to in-frame clones and leaves out a portion. This sample has about 15,000 clones, with approximately 79% found just once. This receptor was obtained from a human patient who received an intestinal transplant, so some T cells may come from the graft donor. This chain links TRBV2 with TRBJ2-7; D remains ambiguous. The material sequenced was ileum tissue, taken about 460 days after intestinal transplant. The CDR3 sequence is CASSPLGYEQYF. DNA for the CDR3: TGTGCCAGCAGTCCCCTCGGGTACGAGCAGTACTTC.